This T cell receptor beta chain is drawn from a study of blood T cell repertoires in COVID-19. Using immunoSEQ multiplex PCR, the repertoire was profiled, and TCRdb retains in-frame clones only, with some absent. This sample carries about 240,000 clones, about 90% of them seen once, and the ten largest clones take 3% to 4%. Germline CDR1 reads GTSNPN; CDR2 reads SVGIG (reference sequence). The CDR3 spans 19 residues. The V and J ends lost 7 bases and 2 bases, in that order; junction bases with no gene match: 17. The material sequenced was PBMCs or T cells enriched from blood (not recorded which). The receptor comes from a woman in her thirties or forties with acute COVID-19. The chain recombines TRBV30 with TRBJ2-2, with TRBD2 matching 12 bases. CDR3 DNA: TGTGCCTCGGACCAGGAGGCTAGCGGGAGGGCGAGAAACACCGGGGAGCTGTTTTTT. It is translated as CASDQEASGRARNTGELFF.